These T cell receptor beta chains were read from a single sample in a study of spatial heterogeneity in lung cancer. TCRdb reanalysed the 5' RACE reads using MiXCR and keeps one entry per CDR3 protein. The data hold 39,000 or so distinct CDR3 sequences, with 6.5% to 9.5% observed a single time. Sequenced material: PBMCs, taken at surgery. These receptors all come from a male donor with early-stage non-small cell lung cancer. CDR3s include the opening cysteine and the closing phenylalanine or tryptophan. A D gene is named only where the DNA matches it firmly. Size is stated for part of the rows, as once, few or many counts, or as a class when the clone is expanded.

D gene: NA
J gene: TRBJ2-7
V gene: TRBV9
clone size: NA
CDR3 DNA: TGTGCCAGCAGCGCCGGGGGCTTTGGCAGGGACGAGCAGTACTTC
CDR3 protein: CASSAGGFGRDEQYF

D gene: TRBD2
J gene: TRBJ2-3
V gene: TRBV24-1
clone size: few
CDR3 DNA: TGTGCCACCAGTGCGACGGGGGGGGGCACAGATACGCAGTATTTT
CDR3 protein: CATSATGGGTDTQYF

D gene: NA
J gene: TRBJ2-1
V gene: TRBV12-3/TRBV12-4
clone size: few
CDR3 DNA: TGTGCCAGCACGGGGGCCGCCGTCTACAATGAGCAGTTCTTC
CDR3 protein: CASTGAAVYNEQFF

D gene: TRBD2
J gene: TRBJ2-1
V gene: TRBV7-9
clone size: many
CDR3 DNA: TGTGCCAGCAGCCGGACTAGCGGCCCCCGGGATGAGCAGTTCTTC
CDR3 protein: CASSRTSGPRDEQFF

D gene: TRBD2
J gene: TRBJ2-1
V gene: TRBV6-2/TRBV6-3
clone size: many
CDR3 DNA: TGTGCCAGCAAAGTAAGCGGGAGGGCCGACAATGAGCAGTTCTTC
CDR3 protein: CASKVSGRADNEQFF

D gene: TRBD1
J gene: TRBJ1-5
V gene: TRBV6-5
clone size: many
CDR3 DNA: TGTGCCAGCAGAGAGACAGGGCTCGGCAATCAGCCCCAGCATTTT
CDR3 protein: CASRETGLGNQPQHF

D gene: NA
J gene: TRBJ1-1
V gene: TRBV7-3
clone size: few
CDR3 DNA: TGTGCCAGCAGCTATCTCATGAACACTGAAGCTTTCTTT
CDR3 protein: CASSYLMNTEAFF

D gene: TRBD2
J gene: TRBJ2-1
V gene: TRBV4-1
clone size: many
CDR3 DNA: TGCGCCAGCAGCCAAGTAGAACTAGCGGGAGGCTATGAGCAGTTCTTC
CDR3 protein: CASSQVELAGGYEQFF

D gene: NA
J gene: TRBJ1-2
V gene: TRBV11-3
clone size: many
CDR3 DNA: TGTGCCAGCAGCCAACAGGGCTCGGGAAACTATGGCTACACCTTC
CDR3 protein: CASSQQGSGNYGYTF

D gene: NA
J gene: TRBJ2-7
V gene: TRBV9
clone size: NA
CDR3 DNA: TGTGCCAGCAGCCCCCGAGATGTAGACGAGCAGTACTTC
CDR3 protein: CASSPRDVDEQYF

D gene: NA
J gene: TRBJ2-3
V gene: TRBV18
clone size: few
CDR3 DNA: TGTGCCAGCTCACCGTTCGAGCCCAGGCGAGATACGCAGTATTTT
CDR3 protein: CASSPFEPRRDTQYF

D gene: NA
J gene: TRBJ2-3
V gene: TRBV24-1
clone size: many
CDR3 DNA: TGTGCCACCAGTGATTTATCCCTGCGCGATACGCAGTATTTT
CDR3 protein: CATSDLSLRDTQYF

D gene: NA
J gene: TRBJ1-1
V gene: TRBV7-9
clone size: NA
CDR3 DNA: TGTGCCAGCAGCTTAGAGGAGGTTACTGAAGCTTTCTTT
CDR3 protein: CASSLEEVTEAFF

D gene: NA
J gene: TRBJ2-1
V gene: TRBV9
clone size: many
CDR3 DNA: TGTGCCAGCAGCGTAGGATTCACTAGGGTCGCCTACAATGAGCAGTTCTTC
CDR3 protein: CASSVGFTRVAYNEQFF

D gene: NA
J gene: TRBJ2-7
V gene: TRBV20-1
clone size: NA
CDR3 DNA: TGCAGTGCTAGAGGGGGGAGCTCCTACGAGCAGTACTTC
CDR3 protein: CSARGGSSYEQYF

D gene: TRBD2
J gene: TRBJ2-1
V gene: TRBV18
clone size: NA
CDR3 DNA: TGTGCCAGCTCACCGCGGGGGGCGTACAATGAGCAGTTCTTC
CDR3 protein: CASSPRGAYNEQFF

D gene: NA
J gene: TRBJ2-2
V gene: TRBV6-4
clone size: NA
CDR3 DNA: TGTGCCAGCACCCAGGATTGGGGGAACACCGGGGAGCTGTTTTTT
CDR3 protein: CASTQDWGNTGELFF

D gene: TRBD1
J gene: TRBJ1-2
V gene: TRBV4-1
clone size: NA
CDR3 DNA: TGCGCCAGCAGCCTTCCGGGACAGTACTATGGCTACACCTTC
CDR3 protein: CASSLPGQYYGYTF

D gene: NA
J gene: TRBJ2-3
V gene: TRBV10-3
clone size: many
CDR3 DNA: TGTGCCATCAGTGAACGGGGAGGCGACACAGATACGCAGTATTTT
CDR3 protein: CAISERGGDTDTQYF

D gene: NA
J gene: TRBJ2-1
V gene: TRBV2
clone size: few
CDR3 DNA: TGTGCCAGCAGTATACTACAGTACAATGAGCAGTTCTTC
CDR3 protein: CASSILQYNEQFF